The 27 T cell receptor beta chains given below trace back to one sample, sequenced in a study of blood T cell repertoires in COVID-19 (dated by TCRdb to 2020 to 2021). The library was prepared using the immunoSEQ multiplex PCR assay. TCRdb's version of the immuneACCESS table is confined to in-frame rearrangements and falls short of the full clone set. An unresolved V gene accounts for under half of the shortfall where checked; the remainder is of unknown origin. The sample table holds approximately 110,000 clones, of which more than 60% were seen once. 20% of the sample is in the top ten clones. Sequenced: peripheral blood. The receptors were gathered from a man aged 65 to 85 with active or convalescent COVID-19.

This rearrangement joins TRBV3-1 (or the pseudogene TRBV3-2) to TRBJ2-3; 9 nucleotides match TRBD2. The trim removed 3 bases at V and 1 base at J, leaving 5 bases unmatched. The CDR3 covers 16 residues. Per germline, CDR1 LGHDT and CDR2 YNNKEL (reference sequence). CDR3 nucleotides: TGTGCCAGCAGCCAGGCAGGGACTAGCCGCACAGATACGCAGTATTTT. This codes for CASSQAGTSRTDTQYF.

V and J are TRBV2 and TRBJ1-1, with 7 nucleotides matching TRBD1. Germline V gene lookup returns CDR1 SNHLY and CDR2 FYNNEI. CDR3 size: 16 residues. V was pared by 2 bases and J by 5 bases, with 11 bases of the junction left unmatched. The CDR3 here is CASSESYRGRGTEAFF. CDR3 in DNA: TGTGCCAGCAGTGAATCCTACAGGGGTAGGGGGACTGAAGCTTTCTTT.

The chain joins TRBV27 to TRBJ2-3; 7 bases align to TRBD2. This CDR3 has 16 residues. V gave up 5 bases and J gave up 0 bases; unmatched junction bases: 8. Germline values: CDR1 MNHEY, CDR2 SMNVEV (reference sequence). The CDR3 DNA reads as TGTGCCAGCAGTACAAGGAATAGCGGGAGCACAGATACGCAGTATTTT. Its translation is CASSTRNSGSTDTQYF.

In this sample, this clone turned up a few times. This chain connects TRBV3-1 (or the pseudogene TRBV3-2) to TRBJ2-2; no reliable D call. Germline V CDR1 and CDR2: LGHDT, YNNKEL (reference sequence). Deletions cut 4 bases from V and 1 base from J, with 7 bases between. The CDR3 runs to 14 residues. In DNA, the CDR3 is TGTGCCAGCAGCCTGTCAGGGAACACCGGGGAGCTGTTTTTT. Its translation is CASSLSGNTGELFF.

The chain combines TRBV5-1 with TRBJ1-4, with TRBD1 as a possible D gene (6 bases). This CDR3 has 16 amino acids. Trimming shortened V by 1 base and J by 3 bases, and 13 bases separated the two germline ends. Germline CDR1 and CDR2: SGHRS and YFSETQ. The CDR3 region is CASSLWGQGPNEKLFF. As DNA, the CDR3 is TGCGCCAGCAGCTTGTGGGGGCAGGGACCTAATGAAAAACTGTTTTTT.

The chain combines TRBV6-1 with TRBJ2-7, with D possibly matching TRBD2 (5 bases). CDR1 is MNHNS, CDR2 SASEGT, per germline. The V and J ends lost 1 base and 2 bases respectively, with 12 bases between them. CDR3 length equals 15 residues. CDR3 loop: CASSEVVGNPYEQYF. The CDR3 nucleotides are TGTGCCAGCAGTGAAGTAGTCGGGAACCCCTACGAGCAGTACTTC.

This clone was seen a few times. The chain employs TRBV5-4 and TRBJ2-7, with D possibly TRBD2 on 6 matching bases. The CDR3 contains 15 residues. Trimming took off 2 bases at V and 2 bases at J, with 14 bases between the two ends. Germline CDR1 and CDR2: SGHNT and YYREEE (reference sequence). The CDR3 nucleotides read TGTGCCAGCAGCTTCGGTCGGGGGTATCCCTACGAGCAGTACTTC. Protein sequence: CASSFGRGYPYEQYF.

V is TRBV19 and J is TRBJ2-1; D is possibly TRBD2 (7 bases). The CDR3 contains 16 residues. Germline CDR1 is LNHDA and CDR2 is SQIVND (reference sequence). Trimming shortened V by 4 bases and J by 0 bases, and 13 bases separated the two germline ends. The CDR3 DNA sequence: TGTGCCAGTAGTACGCGCGGGGGCAACTCCTACAATGAGCAGTTCTTC. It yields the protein CASSTRGGNSYNEQFF.

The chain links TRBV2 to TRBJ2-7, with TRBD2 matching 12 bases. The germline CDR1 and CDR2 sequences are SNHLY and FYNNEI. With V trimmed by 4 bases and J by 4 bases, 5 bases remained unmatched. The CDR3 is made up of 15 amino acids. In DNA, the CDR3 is TGTGCCAGCAGTGGGACTAGCGGGGACCCTTACGAGCAGTACTTC. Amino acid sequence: CASSGTSGDPYEQYF.

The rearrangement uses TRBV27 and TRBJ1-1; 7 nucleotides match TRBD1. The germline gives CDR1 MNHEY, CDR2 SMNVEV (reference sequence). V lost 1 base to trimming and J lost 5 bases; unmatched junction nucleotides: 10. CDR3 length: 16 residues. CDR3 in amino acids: CASSLYPGGIETEAFF. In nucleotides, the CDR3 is TGTGCCAGCAGTTTATACCCAGGGGGGATAGAGACTGAAGCTTTCTTT.

The CDR3 protein is CASSPLGTSFAYNEQFF. The CDR3 region has the DNA TGTGCCAGCAGTCCCCTCGGGACTAGCTTCGCTTACAATGAGCAGTTCTTC. The chain carries TRBV6-2 or TRBV6-3 and TRBJ2-1; 9 bases align to TRBD2. J was trimmed by 4 bases and V by 5 bases; bases with no gene match: 12. Germline V CDR1 and CDR2: MNHEY, SVGEGT. The CDR3 length is 17 residues.

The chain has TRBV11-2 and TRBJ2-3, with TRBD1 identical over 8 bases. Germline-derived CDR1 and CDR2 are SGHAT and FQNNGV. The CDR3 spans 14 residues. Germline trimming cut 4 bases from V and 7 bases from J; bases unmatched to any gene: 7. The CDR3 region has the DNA TGTGCCAGCAGCTCTCAGGGGGCTGATTATACGCAGTATTTT. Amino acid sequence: CASSSQGADYTQYF.

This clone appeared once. The CDR3 DNA sequence: TGCGCCAGCAGCCCGGGACAGAACAATGAGCAGTTCTTC. Translation: CASSPGQNNEQFF. This chain joins TRBV5-1 and TRBJ2-1, with TRBD1 identical over 7 bases. Germline V lookup: CDR1 SGHRS, CDR2 YFSETQ. The CDR3 has 13 amino acids. The trim removed 4 bases at V and 5 bases at J, leaving 3 bases unmatched. Using reference TRBV5-1 and TRBJ2-1 for the parts outside the CDR3, the full variable domain is KAGVTQTPRYLIKTRGQQVTLSCSPISGHRSVSWYQQTPGQGLQFLFEYFSETQRNKGNFPGRFSGRQFSNSRSEMNVSTLELGDSALYLCASSPGQNNEQFFGPGTRLTVL.

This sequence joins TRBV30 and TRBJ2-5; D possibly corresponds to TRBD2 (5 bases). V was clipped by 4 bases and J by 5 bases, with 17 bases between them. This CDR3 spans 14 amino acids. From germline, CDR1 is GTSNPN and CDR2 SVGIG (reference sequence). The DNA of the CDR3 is TGTGCCTGGATCCGGCGAGGCTGGAGGGAGACCCAGTACTTC. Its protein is CAWIRRGWRETQYF.

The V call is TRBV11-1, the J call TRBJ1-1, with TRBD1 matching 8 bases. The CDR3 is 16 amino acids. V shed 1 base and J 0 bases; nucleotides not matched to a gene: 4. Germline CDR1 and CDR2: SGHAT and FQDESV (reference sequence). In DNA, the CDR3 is TGTGCCAGCAGCTTAGTCGACAGGGGTATGAACACTGAAGCTTTCTTT. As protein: CASSLVDRGMNTEAFF.

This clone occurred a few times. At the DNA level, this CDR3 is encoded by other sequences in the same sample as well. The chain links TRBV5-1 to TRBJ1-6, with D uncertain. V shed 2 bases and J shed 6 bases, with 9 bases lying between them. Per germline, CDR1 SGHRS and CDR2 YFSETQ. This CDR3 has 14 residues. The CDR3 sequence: CASSLGDINSPLHF. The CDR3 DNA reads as TGCGCCAGCAGCTTAGGCGACATTAATTCACCCCTCCACTTT. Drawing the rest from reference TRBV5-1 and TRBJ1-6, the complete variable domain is KAGVTQTPRYLIKTRGQQVTLSCSPISGHRSVSWYQQTPGQGLQFLFEYFSETQRNKGNFPGRFSGRQFSNSRSEMNVSTLELGDSALYLCASSLGDINSPLHFGNGTRLTVT.

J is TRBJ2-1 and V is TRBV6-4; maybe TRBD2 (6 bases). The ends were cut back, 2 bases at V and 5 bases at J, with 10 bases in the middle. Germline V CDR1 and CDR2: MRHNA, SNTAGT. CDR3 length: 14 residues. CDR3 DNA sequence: TGTGCCAGCAGTGACGGGACTGGACACAATGAGCAGTTCTTC. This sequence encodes CASSDGTGHNEQFF.

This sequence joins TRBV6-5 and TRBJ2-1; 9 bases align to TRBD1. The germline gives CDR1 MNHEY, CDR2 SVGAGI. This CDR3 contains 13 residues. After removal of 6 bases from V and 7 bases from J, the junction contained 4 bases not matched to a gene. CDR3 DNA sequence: TGTGCCAGCAGGGGGACAGGGATGAATGAGCAGTTCTTC. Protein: CASRGTGMNEQFF.

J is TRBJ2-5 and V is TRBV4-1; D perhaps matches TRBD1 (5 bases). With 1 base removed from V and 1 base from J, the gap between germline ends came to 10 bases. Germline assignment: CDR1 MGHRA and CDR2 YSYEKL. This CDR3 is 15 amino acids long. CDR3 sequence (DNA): TGCGCCAGCAGCCAAGGTAGACAGCCCCAAGAGACCCAGTACTTC. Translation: CASSQGRQPQETQYF.

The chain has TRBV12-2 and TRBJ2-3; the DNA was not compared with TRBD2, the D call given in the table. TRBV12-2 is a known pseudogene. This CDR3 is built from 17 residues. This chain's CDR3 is CASRLAMGLAGVDTQYF. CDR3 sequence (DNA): TGTGCAAGTCGCTTAGCGATGGGACTAGCGGGGGTGGATACGCAGTATTTT.

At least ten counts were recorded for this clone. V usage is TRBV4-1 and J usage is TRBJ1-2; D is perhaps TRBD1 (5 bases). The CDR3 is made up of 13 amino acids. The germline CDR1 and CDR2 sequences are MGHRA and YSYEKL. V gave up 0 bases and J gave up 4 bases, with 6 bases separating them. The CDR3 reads CASSQERGYGYTF. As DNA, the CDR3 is TGCGCCAGCAGCCAAGAAAGGGGCTATGGCTACACCTTC.

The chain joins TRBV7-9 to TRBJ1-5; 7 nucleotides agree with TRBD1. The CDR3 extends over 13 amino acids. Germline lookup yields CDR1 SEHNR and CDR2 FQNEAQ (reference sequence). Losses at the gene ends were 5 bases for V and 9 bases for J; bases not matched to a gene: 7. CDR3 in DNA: TGTGCCAGCAGCCCCTCCGGACAGGCGCCCCAGCATTTT. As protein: CASSPSGQAPQHF.

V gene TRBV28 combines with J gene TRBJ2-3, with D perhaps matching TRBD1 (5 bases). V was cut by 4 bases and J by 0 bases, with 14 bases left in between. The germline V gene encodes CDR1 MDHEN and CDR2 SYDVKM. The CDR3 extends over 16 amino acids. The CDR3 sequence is CASSSPDSASTDTQYF. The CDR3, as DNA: TGTGCCAGCAGTTCCCCAGACAGTGCTAGCACAGATACGCAGTATTTT.

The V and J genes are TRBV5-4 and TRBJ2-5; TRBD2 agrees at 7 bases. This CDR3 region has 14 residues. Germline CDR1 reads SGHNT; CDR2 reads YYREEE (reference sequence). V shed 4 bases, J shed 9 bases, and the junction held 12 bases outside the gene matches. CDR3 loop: CASSEGGTREAQYF. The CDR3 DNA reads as TGTGCCAGCAGCGAAGGAGGCACTCGGGAGGCCCAGTACTTC.

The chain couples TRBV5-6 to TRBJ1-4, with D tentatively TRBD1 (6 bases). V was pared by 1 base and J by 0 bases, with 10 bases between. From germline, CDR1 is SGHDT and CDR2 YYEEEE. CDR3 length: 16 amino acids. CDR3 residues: CASSLNGQTTNEKLFF. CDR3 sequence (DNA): TGTGCCAGCAGCTTGAACGGACAGACAACTAATGAAAAACTGTTTTTT.

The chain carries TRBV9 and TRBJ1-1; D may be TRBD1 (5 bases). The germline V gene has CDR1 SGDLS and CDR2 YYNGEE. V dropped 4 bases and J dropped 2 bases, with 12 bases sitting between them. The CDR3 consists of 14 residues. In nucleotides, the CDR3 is TGTGCCAGCAGCCCCGTCCAGGGAAACACTGAAGCTTTCTTT. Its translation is CASSPVQGNTEAFF. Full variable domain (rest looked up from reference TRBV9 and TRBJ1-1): DSGVTQTPKHLITATGQRVTLRCSPRSGDLSVYWYQQSLDQGLQFLIQYYNGEERAKGNILERFSAQQFPDLHSELNLSSLELGDSALYFCASSPVQGNTEAFFGQGTRLTVV.

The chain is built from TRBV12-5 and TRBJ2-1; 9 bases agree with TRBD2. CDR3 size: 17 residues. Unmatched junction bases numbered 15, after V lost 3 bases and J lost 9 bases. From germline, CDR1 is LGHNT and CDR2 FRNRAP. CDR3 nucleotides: TGTGCTAGTGGTTTTTCAGGGGTAGCGGGAGTGATCTCTGAGCAGTTCTTC. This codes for CASGFSGVAGVISEQFF.